The text below deals with one T cell receptor beta chain. The J segment lost 11 bases and the V segment lost 6 bases, leaving 13 bases of the junction unmatched. Germline V gives CDR1 MDHEN, CDR2 SYDVKM. The CDR3 has 15 amino acids. The data were taken from a study of blood T cell repertoires in COVID-19. Study as a whole: Sample material is recorded as cDNA or gDNA derived from T cells, B-cell-depleted T cells, or PBMCs.

Cohort allocation depended upon clinical history that participants reported. Donors in Cohort 3 counted as recovered after two negative PCRs, clearance, or symptom resolution. Assay: immunoSEQ multiplex PCR; the TCRdb copy retains only in-frame clones and omits some. This sample has about 120,000 clones; about 83% occur once, and the top ten carry nearly 4%. The chain uses TRBV28 and TRBJ1-4; the match to TRBD1 covers 9 bases. This TCR was recovered from a woman aged 25 to 45 who had recovered from COVID-19. The sample was PBMCs or T cells enriched from blood (not recorded which). CDR3 amino acids: CASSLPTGGAIKLFF. The CDR3, as DNA: TGTGCCAGCAGCCTCCCTACAGGGGGCGCGATCAAACTGTTTTTT. Full variable domain (missing parts from reference TRBV28 and TRBJ1-4): DVKVTQSSRYLVKRTGEKVFLECVQDMDHENMFWYRQDPGLGLRLIYFSYDVKMKEKGDIPEGYSVSREKKERFSLILESASTNQTSMYLCASSLPTGGAIKLFFGSGTQLSVL.